What follows are 21 T cell receptor beta chains derived from one specimen sequenced in a study of post-analysis software for immune sequencing data. Overall study results and limits: Included in a set of five TRBV segments more frequent in patients than controls were TRBV5-6, TRBV5-1 and TRBV20-1.

These TCRs' antigens remain unknown. Tagging with unique molecular identifiers was a feature of the TCR beta cDNA libraries. TCRdb itself ran the PCR reads through MiXCR, one entry per CDR3 protein. The sample includes approximately 770,000 distinct CDR3 sequences, roughly 46% seen only once; the top ten take roughly 4.5%. The sample comprised blood. These TCRs come from a girl aged 10-17 years with multiple sclerosis.

On this clonotype itself: One junction end does not reproduce the germline sequence, and a read error may be involved. The chain is built from TRBV10-3 and TRBJ2-6, with D tentatively TRBD1 (5 bases). Germline V gene data show CDR1 as ENHRY and CDR2 as SYGVKD. The CDR3 loop spans 18 amino acids. DNA for the CDR3: TGTGCCATCAGTGAGACGACAGAGCTTACTTCTGAGGCCAACGTCCTGACTTTC. Protein product: CAISETTELTSEANVLTF.

Only a few counts were recorded for this clonotype. The J gene is TRBJ2-5, the V gene TRBV21-1; the table assigns TRBD1, which was not confirmed against the DNA. TRBV21-1 corresponds to a pseudogene. The CDR3 extends over 15 amino acids. The CDR3 sequence: CASRQVGGIGKTQYF. Here the CDR3 DNA reads TGTGCCAGCCGCCAGGTGGGCGGGATTGGAAAGACCCAGTACTTC.

The chain joins TRBV12-3 or TRBV12-4 to TRBJ1-2; D is unresolved. The germline V and J ends were trimmed by 6 bases and 4 bases, with 15 bases remaining between them. The CDR3 runs to 14 residues. The CDR3 loop reads CASRSGTERYGYTF. Written as DNA, the CDR3 is TGTGCCAGCAGATCGGGCACAGAGCGCTATGGCTACACCTTC.

The chain has TRBV7-2 and TRBJ2-3; D perhaps matches TRBD1 (6 bases). This CDR3 contains 16 residues. V lost 1 base, J lost 0 bases, and 11 bases lay in between. Germline V lookup: CDR1 SGHTA, CDR2 FQGNSA. The CDR3 bases are TGTGCCAGCAGCTTAGTTAGGGGGTTAAGCACAGATACGCAGTATTTT. The encoded protein is CASSLVRGLSTDTQYF.

This chain links TRBV5-6 with TRBJ2-1, with 8 bases matching TRBD2. Germline V gives CDR1 SGHDT, CDR2 YYEEEE. The ends lost 4 bases at V and 6 bases at J; junction bases unmatched: 6. The CDR3 has 14 amino acids. This CDR3 is CASSLPSGRNEQFF. The CDR3 region has the DNA TGTGCCAGCAGCCTACCTAGCGGGCGCAATGAGCAGTTCTTC.

This clonotype was seen more than once but under ten times. CDR3 region: CSVSEYNEQFF. In DNA form, the CDR3 reads TGCAGTGTCTCTGAATACAATGAGCAGTTCTTC. The chain employs TRBV20-1 and TRBJ2-1; D remains unclear. The CDR3 is 11 amino acids. The germline V gene has CDR1 DFQATT and CDR2 SNEGSKA (reference sequence). Trimming cost V 7 bases and J 4 bases, with 8 bases left between them.

There are a few counts of this clonotype. The V call is TRBV29-1, the J call TRBJ2-2, with 8 bases identical to TRBD2. This CDR3 is built from 13 residues. CDR1 is SQVTM and CDR2 is ANQGSEA in the germline V gene. Unmatched junction bases numbered 3, after V lost 6 bases and J lost 3 bases. The CDR3 DNA is TGCAGCGTCGGGGGGGCCTACACCGGGGAGCTGTTTTTT. It encodes CSVGGAYTGELFF.

The chain couples TRBV29-1 to TRBJ2-7, with 11 bases identical to TRBD2. In germline, CDR1 is SQVTM, CDR2 ANQGSEA. The CDR3 has 13 residues. V gave up 7 bases and J gave up 4 bases; unmatched junction bases: 6. The CDR3 DNA reads as TGCAGCGCACTAGCGGGAGTGGGGTACGAGCAGTACTTC. Residues: CSALAGVGYEQYF.

The rearrangement uses TRBV20-1 and TRBJ2-5; D is ambiguous. V gave up 0 bases and J gave up 2 bases, with 7 bases separating them. The CDR3 totals 13 residues. CDR1 and CDR2 (germline): DFQATT, SNEGSKA (reference sequence). In nucleotides, the CDR3 is TGCAGTGCTAGAGATCAAAGGCAAGAGACCCAGTACTTC. The encoded protein is CSARDQRQETQYF.

The chain employs TRBV12-3 or TRBV12-4 and TRBJ1-1; no reliable D call. The CDR3 has 13 amino acids. V lost 4 bases and J lost 0, with 6 bases in between. Here the CDR3 reads CASSWSMNTEAFF. CDR3 DNA sequence: TGTGCCAGCAGTTGGTCTATGAACACTGAAGCTTTCTTT.

The rearrangement links TRBV7-2 to TRBJ1-6; D perhaps matches TRBD1 (5 bases). Trimming took 5 bases from V and 9 from J, leaving 14 bases between them. The length of the CDR3 is 14 residues. CDR1 SGHTA and CDR2 FQGNSA come from the germline V gene. CDR3 amino acids: CASSKGVGRSPLHF. The DNA for the CDR3 is TGTGCCAGCAGCAAAGGGGTAGGGCGTTCACCCCTCCACTTT.

This clonotype was observed a handful of times. The chain combines TRBV7-2 with TRBJ2-7, with D perhaps being TRBD1 or TRBD2 (5 bases each). Germline-derived CDR1 and CDR2 are SGHTA and FQGNSA. This CDR3 spans 14 amino acids. V was clipped by 4 bases and J by 2 bases, with 12 bases between them. The DNA for the CDR3 is TGTGCCAGCAGCTGGGACGGATCCCCCTACGAGCAGTACTTC. This translates into CASSWDGSPYEQYF.

This rearrangement joins TRBV9 to TRBJ2-4; TRBD2 aligns across 10 bases. The J call may be faulty, since TRBJ2-7 better matches the DNA end. This CDR3 has 15 residues. Germline V gene lookup returns CDR1 SGDLS and CDR2 YYNGEE. The DNA of the CDR3 is TGTGCCAGCAGTTCCGTGGCTAGCGGGAGAACCGAGCAGTACTTC. It codes for CASSSVASGRTEQYF.

The chain is built from TRBV21-1 and TRBJ1-2. TRBV21-1 is listed as a pseudogene. This CDR3 has 14 residues. CDR3 sequence reads: CASRGIRTNYGYTF. The DNA of the CDR3 is TGTGCCAGCAGAGGGATCCGAACTAACTATGGCTACACCTTC.

For this clonotype: Since a much larger clone is just one base distant, this may be a read error. The chain recombines TRBV7-2 with TRBJ1-1; D not certain. The germline V and J ends were trimmed by 2 bases and 0 bases, with 10 bases remaining between them. Germline V gives CDR1 SGHTA, CDR2 FQGNSA. The CDR3 covers 15 residues. The CDR3 coding sequence is TGTGCCAGCAGCTTAACGTTTGGGGTGAACACTGAAGCTTTCTTT. Protein sequence: CASSLTFGVNTEAFF. The whole variable domain, remainder taken from reference TRBV7-2 and TRBJ1-1, is GAGVSQSPSNKVTEKGKDVELRCDPISGHTALYWYRQSLGQGLEFLIYFQGNSAPDKSGLPSDRFSAERTGGSVSTLTIQRTQQEDSAVYLCASSLTFGVNTEAFFGQGTRLTVV.

The chain recombines TRBV29-1 with TRBJ2-1; TRBD1 is a possible D gene (5 bases). The CDR3 has 14 residues. Looked up from germline, CDR1 is SQVTM and CDR2 is ANQGSEA. The V gene lost 4 bases and the J gene lost 8 bases, with 18 bases spanning the gap. CDR3 nucleotides: TGCAGCGTTGTTCGGCACACCCAAGGGGATGAGCAGTTCTTC. Translation gives CSVVRHTQGDEQFF.

The CDR3: CASSQDSAGAYAEAFF. The CDR3 DNA reads as TGCGCCAGCAGCCAAGATTCGGCAGGGGCTTATGCTGAAGCTTTCTTT. V is TRBV4-1 and J is TRBJ1-1, with D perhaps matching TRBD1 (6 bases). V dropped 0 bases and J dropped 6 bases, with 17 bases sitting between them. Germline CDR1 is MGHRA and CDR2 is YSYEKL. There are 16 residues in the CDR3.

This clonotype was observed a few times. The gene calls are TRBV12-3 or TRBV12-4 and TRBJ2-3; 10 bases are shared with TRBD2. The V gene end was trimmed by 6 bases and the J gene end by 0 bases; junction bases not matched to a gene: 6. The CDR3 sequence is 16 residues long. CDR3 region: CASRTLAGASTDTQYF. The CDR3 DNA sequence: TGTGCCAGCAGGACCCTAGCGGGAGCGAGCACAGATACGCAGTATTTT.

This clonotype came up a few times. This chain uses TRBV28 with TRBJ2-7; D call uncertain. Germline assignment: CDR1 MDHEN and CDR2 SYDVKM. Trimming shortened V by 6 bases and J by 3 bases, and 9 bases separated the two germline ends. The CDR3 consists of 12 residues. In nucleotides, the CDR3 is TGTGCCAGCAGCCCTTTTTTCTACGAGCAGTACTTC. Protein product: CASSPFFYEQYF.

The J gene is TRBJ2-3, the V gene TRBV5-1, with 12 bases that match TRBD2. This CDR3 is built from 16 residues. V lost 2 bases and J lost 4; bases outside the gene matches: 5. Per germline, CDR1 SGHRS and CDR2 YFSETQ. For the CDR3, the DNA is TGCGCCAGCAGCTTTTTGACTAGCGGGAGCGCAGATACGCAGTATTTT. This codes for CASSFLTSGSADTQYF.

The chain recombines TRBV20-1 with TRBJ2-1; D gene ambiguous. CDR3 length equals 12 residues. The V end lost 3 bases, the J end lost 4 bases, and 7 bases lay between the germline ends. Germline CDR1 DFQATT, CDR2 SNEGSKA (reference sequence). CDR3 in amino acids: CSASPLYNEQFF. For the CDR3, the DNA is TGCAGTGCTAGTCCGCTGTACAATGAGCAGTTCTTC.